Listed below are T cell receptor beta chains from one sample, sequenced in a study of T cell repertoires in cytomegalovirus infection. One entry per CDR3 protein, called by TCRdb with MiXCR from the reads. This table holds around 740,000 distinct CDR3 sequences, roughly a third found once. Sequenced sample: PBMCs. The receptor set was obtained from a human donor in good health (CMV status not recorded). Some clones in this sample may be carry-over from other donors' samples. Both conserved end residues are part of each CDR3. A D gene is named only where the DNA matches it firmly. Some rows have no size entry. The others give once, few or many, or a class for an expanded clone.

TRBD2	-	TRBJ2-5	TRBV6-1	TGTGCCAGCAAGCGGGACTCCGGACGGGAGACCCAGTACTTC	CASKRDSGRETQYF
-	few	TRBJ2-7	TRBV28	TGTGCCAGCGGGCTGCAGATATACGAGCAGTACTTC	CASGLQIYEQYF
-	few	TRBJ2-3	TRBV5-1	TGCGCCAGCAGCCACAACACAGATACGCAGTATTTT	CASSHNTDTQYF
-	few	TRBJ2-2	TRBV7-8	TGTGCCAGCAGCTTAGGCAGGGAATCGACCGGGGAGCTGTTTTTT	CASSLGRESTGELFF
-	few	TRBJ1-1	TRBV20-1	TGCAGTGCTAGGGGAGGTGACGCTGAAGCTTTCTTT	CSARGGDAEAFF
-	-	TRBJ1-2	TRBV5-1	TGCGCCAGCAGCCCGGACAATTCTAACTATGGCTACACCTTC	CASSPDNSNYGYTF
TRBD1	-	TRBJ1-4	TRBV5-6	TGTGCCAGCAGCTCCAACAGGGGGCCTATTAATGAAAAACTGTTTTTT	CASSSNRGPINEKLFF
TRBD1	-	TRBJ1-3	TRBV7-2	TGTGCCAGCAGCTTAGGACCGACAGGGTCTGGAAACACCATATATTTT	CASSLGPTGSGNTIYF
TRBD2	-	TRBJ2-1	TRBV20-1	TGCAGTGCTAGAGTTGCCAGCGGGAGGGCGCTTGAGCAGTTCTTC	CSARVASGRALEQFF
-	few	TRBJ1-1	TRBV5-4	TGTGCCAGCAGCAAAATGACGGGACGCGTGAACACTGAAGCTTTCTTT	CASSKMTGRVNTEAFF
TRBD2	few	TRBJ2-5	TRBV7-2	TGTGCCAGCAGTCGTCGGGCCCTAGCGGGAGGGGAGACCCAGTACTTC	CASSRRALAGGETQYF
-	-	TRBJ2-1	TRBV10-2	TGCGCCAGCAGTGTCGCCTCCTACAATGAGCAGTTCTTC	CASSVASYNEQFF
-	many	TRBJ2-1	TRBV11-2	TGTGCCAGCACATTAGCTGGCCCCTACAATGAGCAGTTCTTC	CASTLAGPYNEQFF
-	-	TRBJ2-7	TRBV14	TGTGCCAGCAGACCTACAGGGTCCCACGAGCAGTACTTC	CASRPTGSHEQYF
TRBD2	-	TRBJ2-5	TRBV7-2	TGTGCCAGCAGCTTACAATGGCGGCGGGGGGTCTCGAGAGGAGAGACCCAGTACTTC	CASSLQWRRGVSRGETQYF
TRBD1	few	TRBJ1-1	TRBV7-2	TGTGCCAGCAGCTGGGACAGGGGACTGAACACTGAAGCTTTCTTT	CASSWDRGLNTEAFF
-	-	TRBJ1-2	TRBV9	TGTGCCAGCAGCCCGTCCGGGGGTCTAGGCTACACCTTC	CASSPSGGLGYTF
-	few	TRBJ2-1	TRBV5-5	TGTGCCAGCAGCTTGGTACCTGCCGGGATCAATGAGCAGTTCTTC	CASSLVPAGINEQFF
-	-	TRBJ2-7	TRBV28	TGTGCCAGCAACTCGGGATACGAGCAGTACTTC	CASNSGYEQYF
TRBD1	many	TRBJ1-1	TRBV7-9	TGTGCCAGCAGCTTACTTGACGAGGGGGCGACTGAAGCTTTCTTT	CASSLLDEGATEAFF
-	many	TRBJ2-3	TRBV7-2	TGTGCCAGCAGCTTGGTCGACGGCCCAGATACGCAGTATTTT	CASSLVDGPDTQYF
-	-	TRBJ2-3	TRBV12-3/TRBV12-4	TGTGCCAGCACACCAGGGGCAGGAGATACGCAGTATTTT	CASTPGAGDTQYF
-	-	TRBJ2-3	TRBV6-2/TRBV6-3	TGTGCCAGCAGTTACCGGCCCCGGAAGACTAGAGGGGGGAGAGGGGCAGATACGCAGTATTTT	CASSYRPRKTRGGRGADTQYF
-	-	TRBJ1-2	TRBV28	TGTGCCAGCAGCCCCCCCTGGAAGGCGGACTATGGCTACACCTTC	CASSPPWKADYGYTF
TRBD2	-	TRBJ2-3	TRBV6-1	TGTGCCAGCAGTGACTTAGCGGGAGGTACAGAGACGCAGTATTTT	CASSDLAGGTETQYF
-	-	TRBJ1-1	TRBV11-2	TGTGCCAGCAGCGCCGGGACAAAAGCTTTCTTT	CASSAGTKAFF
TRBD1	-	TRBJ2-5	TRBV7-2	TGTGCCAGCAGCACAAAACAGGGGTTGACCCAGTACTTC	CASSTKQGLTQYF
TRBD1	few	TRBJ2-2	TRBV27	TGTGCCAGCAAACGTCTCGGGACAGGGTTCACCGGGGAGCTGTTTTTT	CASKRLGTGFTGELFF
TRBD2	-	TRBJ2-5	TRBV7-6	TGTGCCAGCAGCCCATTAGCGGGAGCGTGGGGTGAGACCCAGTACTTC	CASSPLAGAWGETQYF
TRBD1	few	TRBJ1-6	TRBV5-1	TGCGCCAGCAACTTGGGACAGGGAGTATCGAATTCACCCCTCCACTTT	CASNLGQGVSNSPLHF
-	-	TRBJ2-3	TRBV5-1	TGCGCCAGCAGCTTCGGACAGCTAGAGGATACGCAGTATTTT	CASSFGQLEDTQYF
-	-	TRBJ2-2	TRBV25-1	TGTGCCAGCAGTGAAAACGGTGGACGGCGGAACACCGGGGAGCTGTTTTTT	CASSENGGRRNTGELFF
TRBD2	-	TRBJ2-2	TRBV6-5	TGTGCCAGCAGTTACTCGACCTTAAACCAACTAGCGAATCATACTCCGAACACCGGGGAGCTGTTTTTT	CASSYSTLNQLANHTPNTGELFF
TRBD1	-	TRBJ2-7	TRBV28	TGTGCCAGCAGTTTCACCCGGGACAGGGTTACCTACGAGCAGTACTTC	CASSFTRDRVTYEQYF
-	-	TRBJ2-1	TRBV7-8	TGTGCCAGCAGCCTGGGGGGGCTGAATGAGCAGGTCTTC	CASSLGGLNEQVF
TRBD2	few	TRBJ2-1	TRBV7-9	TGTGCCAGCAGCCCAGGAGTCTCCCTAGCGGGAGTAGGACTCGATGAGCAGTTCTTC	CASSPGVSLAGVGLDEQFF
-	-	TRBJ1-4	TRBV5-5	TGTGCCAGCAGCTCCAGACATGGGTTAGATGAAAAACTGTTTTTT	CASSSRHGLDEKLFF
TRBD2	-	TRBJ2-3	TRBV7-8	TGTGCCAGCAGCCCTCCTAAGACTAGCGGCCCAGATACGCAGTATTTT	CASSPPKTSGPDTQYF
TRBD1	few	TRBJ1-5	TRBV27	TGTGCCAGCAGACCCGACAGGGGGTTGGGCAATCAGCCCCAGCATTTT	CASRPDRGLGNQPQHF
-	once	TRBJ2-1	TRBV5-1	TGCGCCAGCAGCTCCCGGGACTTGTATGACAATGAGCAGTTCTTC	CASSSRDLYDNEQFF
TRBD1	few	TRBJ2-1	TRBV28	TGTGCCAGCAGTTCCCCTAGGACAGGCCCCAATGAGCAGTTCTTC	CASSSPRTGPNEQFF
-	few	TRBJ2-3	TRBV6-1	TGTGCCAGCAGCCCCTGGCATCCTGGCACAGATACGCAGTATTTT	CASSPWHPGTDTQYF
-	few	TRBJ1-5	TRBV20-1	TGCAGTGCTAGGGCCACGGGGGCGAGCAATCAGCCCCAGCATTTT	CSARATGASNQPQHF
-	few	TRBJ1-5	TRBV20-1	TGCAGTGCCCTCTACACTCTTTTGCCGGCAGGGGACCAGCCCCAGCATTTT	CSALYTLLPAGDQPQHF
-	-	TRBJ2-1	TRBV6-1	TGTGCCAGCAGTGAATATCCGCTGGAAGGCTCCTACAATGAGCAGTTCTTC	CASSEYPLEGSYNEQFF